Sequencing of this T cell receptor beta chain was carried out in a study of CD8 T cells in ankylosing spondylitis. Whole-study results and caveats: CD8+ cells made up the disease-linked clones, which were relatively rare in peripheral blood. Roughly eight highly homologous variants made up a TCR beta motif that seemed to typify ankylosing spondylitis blood. According to the report, clones linked to the disease were significantly enriched in matched synovial fluid samples taken from ankylosing spondylitis patients.

There are 16 residues in the CDR3. V lost 1 base, J lost 5 bases, and 11 bases stayed unmatched. Germline lookup yields CDR1 DFQATT and CDR2 SNEGSKA (reference sequence). Making the TCR beta libraries involved quantitative 5'-RACE with molecular barcodes. From the 5' RACE reads, TCRdb called clonotypes with MiXCR, one entry per CDR3 protein. The table includes about 250,000 distinct CDR3 sequences, roughly 32% detected once. This clonotype was recorded a few times. Its target is unknown. Sequencing was performed on blood, either unsorted or a sorted T cell fraction (not recorded which). The gene calls are TRBV20-1 and TRBJ1-5, with 7 bases fitting TRBD1. This clonotype was obtained from a male donor with ankylosing spondylitis or in good health (not recorded which). The CDR3 coding sequence is TGCAGTGCTAGAGTTCCAGGGGGGGGCTTACATCAGCCCCAGCATTTT. This sequence encodes CSARVPGGGLHQPQHF.